These 26 T cell receptor beta chains came from one sample sequenced in a study of patients and donors after allogeneic stem cell transplantation. A single record per CDR3 protein comes from TCRdb applying MiXCR to the RT-PCR reads. The profile shows some 960,000 distinct CDR3 sequences, 15% to 20% of them singletons. The sample comprised blood, either unsorted or a sorted T cell fraction (not recorded which). The receptor source for this set is a human donor who was either an allogeneic HSCT recipient or a stem cell or donor lymphocyte infusion donor (not recorded which). It is not recorded whose cells these are; they may come from a transplant donor.

This clonotype was seen a few times. This chain joins TRBV7-9 and TRBJ2-1; D tentatively reads TRBD1 or TRBD2 (5 bases each). Between the trimmed V and J ends, which lost 5 bases and 6 bases, there was a span of 20 bases. This CDR3 spans 16 amino acids. The germline CDR1 and CDR2 sequences are SEHNR and FQNEAQ (reference sequence). In nucleotides, the CDR3 is TGTGCCAGCAGCGCGGAAAGCGGTGGGGCCGGCAATGAGCAGTTCTTC. Translated, it gives CASSAESGGAGNEQFF.

The chain has TRBV7-9 and TRBJ1-4, with 7 bases that match TRBD1. The CDR3 is 15 amino acids. The ends lost 2 bases at V and 3 bases at J; junction bases unmatched: 3. Per the germline V gene, CDR1 is SEHNR and CDR2 is FQNEAQ (reference sequence). In nucleotides, the CDR3 is TGTGCCAGCAGCTTAAGGGGACAGTCTAATGAAAAACTGTTTTTT. It codes for CASSLRGQSNEKLFF.

This clonotype was counted a few times. The gene calls are TRBV20-1 and TRBJ1-2; D is unresolved. CDR1 and CDR2 from the germline V gene are DFQATT and SNEGSKA (reference sequence). Trimming cost V 3 bases and J 7 bases, with 9 bases left between them. The CDR3 extends over 11 amino acids. The CDR3 sequence is CSASVAFGYTF. CDR3 nucleotides: TGCAGTGCTAGTGTGGCCTTTGGCTACACCTTC.

This clonotype was counted a few times. The gene calls are TRBV15 and TRBJ2-1; no firm D call. CDR1 is LNHNV, CDR2 YYDKDF, per germline (reference sequence). Trimming stripped 4 bases from V and 12 bases from J, with 16 bases between. This CDR3 is 13 amino acids long. CDR3 bases: TGTGCCACCAGCAATGTTTTATCCCCATGGCAGTTCTTC. Protein sequence: CATSNVLSPWQFF.

In this sample, this clonotype turned up many times. The chain couples TRBV20-1 to TRBJ1-5; D gene unclear. Per germline, CDR1 DFQATT and CDR2 SNEGSKA (reference sequence). Deletions cut 3 bases from V and 3 bases from J, with 12 bases between. CDR3 length: 14 residues. The CDR3 here is CSASPGAINQPQHF. CDR3 bases: TGCAGTGCTAGTCCCGGTGCTATCAATCAGCCCCAGCATTTT.

This chain connects TRBV6-1 to TRBJ2-2, with TRBD1 as a possible D gene (5 bases). This CDR3 has 14 amino acids. V was shortened by 6 bases and J by 4 bases, with 12 bases between the two germline ends. Germline CDR1 reads MNHNS; CDR2 reads SASEGT. The CDR3 DNA sequence: TGTGCCAGCAGAGGACAACCGGGCACCGGGGAGCTGTTTTTT. Its protein product is CASRGQPGTGELFF.

V gene TRBV6-1 combines with J gene TRBJ2-1; D ambiguous. This CDR3 region has 14 residues. The germline V gene has CDR1 MNHNS and CDR2 SASEGT. V was trimmed by 2 bases and J by 5 bases, leaving 10 bases between them. Here the CDR3 DNA reads TGTGCCAGCAGTGAAATAGCCCCCAACAATGAGCAGTTCTTC. Protein product: CASSEIAPNNEQFF.

The chain's CDR3 is CASSLTTGGTIQYF. DNA of the CDR3: TGCGCCAGCAGCTTGACGACAGGGGGCACCATTCAGTACTTC. V and J are TRBV5-1 and TRBJ2-4; 10 bases are shared with TRBD1. The germline gives CDR1 SGHRS, CDR2 YFSETQ. V lost 1 base, J lost 9 bases, and 4 bases stayed unmatched. The CDR3 is made up of 14 amino acids.

This clonotype has only a few counts. V is TRBV6-5 and J is TRBJ1-1; weak D call: TRBD1 (5 bases). The CDR3 loop spans 13 amino acids. CDR1 and CDR2 (germline): MNHEY, SVGAGI. V was pared by 4 bases and J by 5 bases, with 11 bases between. CDR3 nucleotides: TGTGCCAGCAGTTTCAGGGTTCGGACTGAAGCTTTCTTT. It translates to CASSFRVRTEAFF.

This clonotype was found a few times. The chain links TRBV29-1 to TRBJ1-1, with D possibly matching TRBD1 (5 bases). The CDR3 has 12 amino acids. The V gene's germline CDR1 is SQVTM and CDR2 ANQGSEA. The chain's CDR3 is CSGARSGAEAFF. In nucleotides, the CDR3 is TGCAGTGGGGCCCGATCTGGGGCTGAAGCTTTCTTT.

CDR3 in DNA: TGCAGCGTTGTAGTACGGGGTTTGAGCTCCTACAATGAGCAGTTCTTC. As protein: CSVVVRGLSSYNEQFF. V is TRBV29-1 and J is TRBJ2-1; a possible D gene is TRBD2 (5 bases). The CDR3 covers 16 residues. The germline V gene has CDR1 SQVTM and CDR2 ANQGSEA. The V gene lost 4 bases and the J gene lost 0 bases, with 16 bases spanning the gap.

This chain connects TRBV4-3 to TRBJ2-3; tentatively, D is TRBD2 (6 bases). The germline V and J ends were trimmed by 2 bases and 10 bases, with 16 bases remaining between them. This CDR3 comprises 14 residues. CDR1 is LGHNA and CDR2 is YSLEER in the germline V gene. The CDR3 reads CASSQTSGGDPQYF. CDR3 DNA: TGCGCCAGCAGCCAAACCTCCGGGGGTGATCCGCAGTATTTT.

The genes are TRBV29-1 and TRBJ2-3; 16 bases map to TRBD2. V shed 7 bases, J shed 4 bases, and the junction held 8 bases outside the gene matches. The CDR3 spans 16 residues. The germline V gene has CDR1 SQVTM and CDR2 ANQGSEA. CDR3 bases: TGCAGCGAATCCGGGACTAGCGGGAGGGCCGCAGATACGCAGTATTTT. Translation gives CSESGTSGRAADTQYF.

The CDR3 is CSVESRSRNTIYF. For the CDR3, the DNA is TGCAGCGTTGAATCCCGGAGTCGAAACACCATATATTTT. The V call is TRBV29-1, the J call TRBJ1-3; D is undetermined. CDR1 is SQVTM and CDR2 is ANQGSEA in the germline V gene. This CDR3 is 13 amino acids long. V lost 2 bases, J lost 5 bases, and 10 bases lay in between.

The CDR3 DNA sequence: TGTGCCAGCAGTTACGGAGGGAAGCTGTACAATGAGCAGTTCTTC. It encodes CASSYGGKLYNEQFF. The chain employs TRBV6-5 and TRBJ2-1; D possibly corresponds to TRBD2 (6 bases). With 2 bases removed from V and 4 bases from J, the gap between germline ends came to 12 bases. The CDR3 has 15 residues. Germline CDR1 MNHEY, CDR2 SVGAGI.

The chain employs TRBV20-1 and TRBJ2-5; 10 bases are shared with TRBD2. CDR3 length: 15 residues. Trimming removed 0 bases from V and 3 bases from J; junction bases left unmatched: 4. Germline CDR1 and CDR2: DFQATT and SNEGSKA (reference sequence). For the CDR3, the DNA is TGCAGTGCTAGAGACGGAACTAGCGGGAAAGAGACCCAGTACTTC. It is translated as CSARDGTSGKETQYF.

The rearrangement uses TRBV6-5 and TRBJ2-1, with unresolved D. This CDR3 has 15 residues. V gave up 4 bases and J gave up 3 bases, with 13 bases separating them. CDR1 is MNHEY, CDR2 SVGAGI, per germline. CDR3 sequence reads: CASSSIGANYNEQFF. In nucleotides, the CDR3 is TGTGCCAGCAGTTCAATAGGAGCGAACTACAATGAGCAGTTCTTC.

This clonotype showed up many times. The chain recombines TRBV5-1 with TRBJ1-5, with D tentatively TRBD1 (6 bases). The ends were cut back, 0 bases at V and 5 bases at J, with 12 bases in the middle. The CDR3 runs to 15 residues. Germline loops: CDR1 SGHRS, CDR2 YFSETQ. The CDR3 reads CASSLGPEGDQPQHF. In DNA form, the CDR3 reads TGCGCCAGCAGCTTGGGACCCGAGGGGGATCAGCCCCAGCATTTT.

The chain carries TRBV12-3 or TRBV12-4 and TRBJ2-7; 7 positions match TRBD2. V was clipped by 1 base and J by 3 bases; unmatched bases: 3. The CDR3 covers 14 residues. This CDR3 reads CASSLGTRGYEQYF. In DNA form, the CDR3 reads TGTGCCAGCAGTTTAGGGACTAGAGGCTACGAGCAGTACTTC.

This chain joins TRBV4-1 and TRBJ2-7, with TRBD2 matching 12 bases. Germline V gene lookup returns CDR1 MGHRA and CDR2 YSYEKL. The CDR3 runs 16 residues. The V and J ends lost 4 bases and 2 bases, in that order; junction bases with no gene match: 6. The CDR3 region has the DNA TGCGCCAGCAGCCTCCGGAGACTAGCGGGGGCCTACGAGCAGTACTTC. Its protein is CASSLRRLAGAYEQYF.

The chain links TRBV7-9 to TRBJ2-3, with a possible D match to TRBD1 (6 bases). The germline gives CDR1 SEHNR, CDR2 FQNEAQ (reference sequence). This CDR3 region has 15 residues. V lost 5 bases to trimming and J lost 4 bases, with 16 bases between them. CDR3 amino acids: CASSKRGTTSDTQYF. In DNA, the CDR3 is TGTGCCAGCAGCAAAAGGGGGACGACGTCAGATACGCAGTATTTT. The variable domain in full, with the rest retrieved from reference TRBV7-9 and TRBJ2-3, is DTGVSQNPRHKITKRGQNVTFRCDPISEHNRLYWYRQTLGQGPEFLTYFQNEAQLEKSRLLSDRFSAERPKGSFSTLEIQRTEQGDSAMYLCASSKRGTTSDTQYFGPGTRLTVL.

This clonotype was counted only a few times. CDR3 sequence reads: CASSLGDHRARDEQFF. The CDR3 DNA reads TGTGCCAGCAGTTTGGGAGACCACAGGGCCCGGGATGAGCAGTTCTTC. The V gene is TRBV12-3 or TRBV12-4, the J gene TRBJ2-1, with D perhaps matching TRBD1 (6 bases). Deletions cut 3 bases from V and 8 bases from J, with 20 bases between. The CDR3 covers 16 residues.

This clonotype occurred many times. This sequence joins TRBV10-3 and TRBJ2-3; the D gene is possibly TRBD1 (6 bases). The CDR3 covers 13 residues. V shed 6 bases and J shed 4 bases, with 11 bases lying between them. CDR1 ENHRY and CDR2 SYGVKD come from the germline V gene. The CDR3: CAIRQGPADTQYF. CDR3 DNA sequence: TGTGCCATCAGGCAGGGGCCCGCAGATACGCAGTATTTT.

This clonotype showed up just a few times. The CDR3 sequence: CASSVGRTGNQPQHF. The CDR3 DNA reads TGTGCCAGCAGCGTAGGTAGGACAGGGAATCAGCCCCAGCATTTT. The genes are TRBV9 and TRBJ1-5, with 8 bases identical to TRBD1. V lost 0 bases to trimming and J lost 4 bases; unmatched junction nucleotides: 3. Germline lookup yields CDR1 SGDLS and CDR2 YYNGEE. This CDR3 region has 15 residues.

This clonotype was seen a handful of times. The J gene is TRBJ2-3, the V gene TRBV20-1; D perhaps matches TRBD2 (5 bases). This CDR3 spans 12 amino acids. V gave up 6 bases and J gave up 5 bases, with 12 bases separating them. Germline CDR1 and CDR2: DFQATT and SNEGSKA (reference sequence). CDR3 in amino acids: CSAYPRGDTQYF. The CDR3, as DNA: TGCAGTGCCTACCCACGGGGAGATACGCAGTATTTT.

The chain joins TRBV5-6 to TRBJ2-3, with 8 bases identical to TRBD1. CDR3 length: 15 residues. CDR1 and CDR2 from the germline V gene are SGHDT and YYEEEE. V dropped 0 bases and J dropped 7; count of bases not matched to a gene: 7. Here the CDR3 reads CASSLEDRDRNTQYF. CDR3 nucleotide sequence: TGTGCCAGCAGCTTGGAGGACAGGGATCGGAATACGCAGTATTTT.